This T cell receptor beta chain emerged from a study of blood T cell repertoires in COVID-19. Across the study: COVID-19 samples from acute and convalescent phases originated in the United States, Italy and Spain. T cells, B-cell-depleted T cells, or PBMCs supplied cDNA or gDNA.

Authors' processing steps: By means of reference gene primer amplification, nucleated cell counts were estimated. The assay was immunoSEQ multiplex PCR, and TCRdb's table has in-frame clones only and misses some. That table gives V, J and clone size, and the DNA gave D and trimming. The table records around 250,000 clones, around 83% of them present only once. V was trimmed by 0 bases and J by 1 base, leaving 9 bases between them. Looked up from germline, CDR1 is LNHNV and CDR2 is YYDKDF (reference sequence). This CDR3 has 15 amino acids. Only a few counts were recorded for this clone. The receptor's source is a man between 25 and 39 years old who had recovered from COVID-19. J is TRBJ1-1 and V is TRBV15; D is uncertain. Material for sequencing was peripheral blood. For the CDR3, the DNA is TGTGCCACCAGCAGAGAGAAGGGAGCGAACACTGAAGCTTTCTTT. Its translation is CATSREKGANTEAFF. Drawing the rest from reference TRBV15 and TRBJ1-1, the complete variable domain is DAMVIQNPRYQVTQFGKPVTLSCSQTLNHNVMYWYQQKSSQAPKLLFHYYDKDFNNEADTPDNFQSRRPNTSFCFLDIRSPGLGDTAMYLCATSREKGANTEAFFGQGTRLTVV.